This T cell receptor (beta chain) derives from a study of response to subunit inactivated influenza vaccine. Overall study results and limits: The authors suggested that few new T cells are recruited per seasonal influenza vaccination.

With regard to this clonotype: Its matching antigen is unknown.

The V gene lost 2 bases and the J gene lost 5 bases, with 13 bases spanning the gap. Germline V gene sequence: CDR1 SQVTM, CDR2 ANQGSEA. CDR3 length equals 13 residues. TCRdb reanalysed the RT-PCR reads using MiXCR and keeps one entry per CDR3 protein. The sample includes hundreds of thousands of distinct CDR3 sequences, roughly 13% of them seen just once. The receptor was derived from a man in his forties or fifties who received an inactivated influenza vaccine. The specimen comprised PBMCs from blood, sampled 14 to 15 days before vaccination. This chain joins TRBV29-1 and TRBJ2-7; D is possibly TRBD1 (7 bases). This chain's CDR3 is CSVEIGRGDEQYF. In nucleotides, the CDR3 is TGCAGCGTTGAAATTGGCAGGGGGGACGAGCAGTACTTC.